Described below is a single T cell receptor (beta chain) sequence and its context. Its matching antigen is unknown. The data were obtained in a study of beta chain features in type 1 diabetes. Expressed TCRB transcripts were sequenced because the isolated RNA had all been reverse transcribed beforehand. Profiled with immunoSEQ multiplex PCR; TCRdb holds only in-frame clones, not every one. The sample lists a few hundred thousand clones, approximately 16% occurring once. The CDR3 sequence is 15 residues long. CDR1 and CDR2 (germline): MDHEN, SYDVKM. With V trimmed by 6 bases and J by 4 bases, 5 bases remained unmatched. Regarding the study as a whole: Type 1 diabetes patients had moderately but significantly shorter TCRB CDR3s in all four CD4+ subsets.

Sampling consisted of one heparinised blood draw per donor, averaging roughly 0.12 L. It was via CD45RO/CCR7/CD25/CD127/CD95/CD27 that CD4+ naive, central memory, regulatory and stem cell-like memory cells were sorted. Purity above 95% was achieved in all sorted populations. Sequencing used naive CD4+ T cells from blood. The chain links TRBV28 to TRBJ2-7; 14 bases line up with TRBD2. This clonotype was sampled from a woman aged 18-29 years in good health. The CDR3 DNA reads TGTGCCAGCAGGGGAGGGACTAGCGGGGGATACGAGCAGTACTTC. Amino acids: CASRGGTSGGYEQYF.